A single sample is the source of the 4 T cell receptor beta chains below, sequenced in a study of beta chain features in type 1 diabetes. Every isolated RNA sample was fully reverse transcribed, so sequencing captured expressed TCRB transcripts. Sequencing used immunoSEQ multiplex PCR; TCRdb keeps in-frame clones, though not all of them. The sample carries 810,000 or so clones, about 17% recorded once. Sequences were obtained from naive CD4+ T cells from blood. The receptors were sampled from a woman under 30 in good health.

In regard to this clone: Just one base apart from a much larger clone, this may be a read error. Other DNA sequences in the sample encode the same CDR3. This chain connects TRBV11-2 to TRBJ2-1; D is uncertain. Looked up from germline, CDR1 is SGHAT and CDR2 is FQNNGV. There are 10 residues in the CDR3. V shed 2 bases and J shed 7 bases, with 0 bases lying between them. The CDR3 region is CASSLNEQFF. The CDR3 region has the DNA TGTGCCAGCAGCTTAAATGAGCAGTTCTTC.

This clone was found a few times. The chain combines TRBV28 with TRBJ2-5, with TRBD2 identical over 9 bases. The J call is uncertain, as TRBJ2-7 better fits the DNA end. Germline CDR1 is MDHEN and CDR2 is SYDVKM. This CDR3 spans 15 amino acids. The CDR3, as DNA: TGTGCCAGCAGTACCCGGCGTAGCGGGAGTTACGAGCAGTACTTC. Amino acid sequence: CASSTRRSGSYEQYF.

J is TRBJ1-1 and V is TRBV11-1; no clear D. CDR3 length equals 16 residues. Germline CDR1 and CDR2: SGHAT and FQDESV (reference sequence). Trimming shortened V by 1 base and J by 0 bases, and 12 bases separated the two germline ends. CDR3 region: CASSLGTTGMNTEAFF. DNA of the CDR3: TGTGCCAGCAGCTTAGGCACGACGGGCATGAACACTGAAGCTTTCTTT.

This chain joins TRBV5-4 and TRBJ2-5; 9 bases match TRBD2. Near its end, the DNA agrees better with TRBJ2-7, so the J call may be wrong. The germline gives CDR1 SGHNT, CDR2 YYREEE (reference sequence). The CDR3 runs 16 residues. The CDR3 region has the DNA TGTGCCAGCAGCCCGGGACTAGCCGCCACCACCTACGAGCAGTACTTC. Encoded protein: CASSPGLAATTYEQYF.